One sample yielded the 24 T cell receptor beta chains listed below, sequenced in a study of cytomegalovirus exposure and HLA in healthy donors. PCR primers comprised 60 Vbeta and 13 Jbeta primers. Assay used: immunoSEQ multiplex PCR; TCRdb lists only in-frame clones, some missing. The sample carries roughly 100,000 clones, approximately 78% recorded once. The sequencing sample was made of PBMCs. The receptors were gathered from a woman aged 55-70 years in good health and CMV-seronegative.

Comments on this clone: Other DNA sequences of this sample code for an identical CDR3. The DNA of the CDR3 is TGCGCCAGCAGCCCGGGGGGATCTATCACGGATACGCAGTATTTT. It codes for CASSPGGSITDTQYF. The chain couples TRBV5-1 to TRBJ2-3; TRBD2 aligns across 7 bases. The junction had 11 bases not matched to a gene; V was cut back by 4 bases and J by 6 bases. The germline gives CDR1 SGHRS, CDR2 YFSETQ. CDR3 length: 15 residues.

The chain combines TRBV7-2 with TRBJ1-5; TRBD1 matches at 7 bases. V dropped 5 bases and J dropped 6; count of bases not matched to a gene: 7. Germline lookup yields CDR1 SGHTA and CDR2 FQGNSA. The CDR3 covers 14 residues. Written as DNA, the CDR3 is TGTGCCAGCAGCCCAGACAGGGTGTTTCAGCCCCAGCATTTT. Its protein is CASSPDRVFQPQHF.

The V call is TRBV6-5, the J call TRBJ2-2, with D uncertain. Trimming left V 5 bases short and J 4 bases short, with 11 bases between. There are 14 residues in the CDR3. Germline CDR1 MNHEY, CDR2 SVGAGI. CDR3 coding DNA: TGTGCCAGCAGTAATCTGAGATTCACCGGGGAGCTGTTTTTT. It is translated as CASSNLRFTGELFF.

V gene TRBV5-4 combines with J gene TRBJ2-7; maybe TRBD1 (6 bases). Germline V gene data show CDR1 as SGHNT and CDR2 as YYREEE (reference sequence). The length of the CDR3 is 12 residues. CDR3 in DNA: TGTGCCAGCAGCTTGCGTGGGGGCCCCCTAACCGTC. Protein sequence: CASSLRGGPLTV.

The V and J genes are TRBV28 and TRBJ1-1; D might be TRBD1 (5 bases). The CDR3 is 15 amino acids. Germline lookup yields CDR1 MDHEN and CDR2 SYDVKM. The V and J ends lost 2 bases and 5 bases respectively, with 15 bases between them. CDR3 sequence: CASSLIRRVGTEAFF. CDR3 DNA sequence: TGTGCCAGCAGTTTAATTCGCAGGGTTGGGACTGAAGCTTTCTTT.

This clone was recorded a few times. The chain employs TRBV10-3 and TRBJ1-5, with D perhaps matching TRBD1 (6 bases). With 2 bases removed from V and 6 bases from J, the gap between germline ends came to 14 bases. Germline CDR1 ENHRY, CDR2 SYGVKD. This CDR3 contains 15 residues. The CDR3 sequence is CAISEDPRGAQPQHF. DNA for the CDR3: TGTGCCATCAGTGAGGATCCCCGGGGGGCTCAGCCCCAGCATTTT.

The rearrangement joins TRBV7-8 to TRBJ1-3; D might be TRBD1 (5 bases). The CDR3 is 20 amino acids. CDR1 and CDR2 (germline): SGHVS, FQNEAQ. Deletions cut 2 bases from V and 0 bases from J, with 23 bases between. CDR3 protein: CASSLIFPTLRGLSGNTIYF. CDR3 in DNA: TGTGCCAGCAGCTTAATTTTTCCGACGTTAAGGGGACTCTCTGGAAACACCATATATTTT.

This clone was recorded only once. This chain connects TRBV6-5 to TRBJ2-7, with TRBD1 identical over 7 bases. Unmatched junction bases numbered 9, after V lost 5 bases and J lost 2 bases. Germline assignment: CDR1 MNHEY and CDR2 SVGAGI. The CDR3 contains 15 residues. CDR3 bases: TGTGCCAGCAGTCCGGCCTGGGACAGCGCCTACGAGCAGTACTTC. Translated, it gives CASSPAWDSAYEQYF.

The chain has TRBV19 and TRBJ2-1; D remains ambiguous. The germline V and J ends were trimmed by 6 bases and 2 bases, with 2 bases remaining between them. The CDR3 consists of 11 residues. CDR1 is LNHDA, CDR2 SQIVND, per germline (reference sequence). The CDR3, as DNA: TGTGCCAGTAGCACCTACAATGAGCAGTTCTTC. Protein product: CASSTYNEQFF.

The rearrangement joins TRBV2 to TRBJ2-4; TRBD2 matches 13 bases. The CDR3 is made up of 17 amino acids. Germline CDR1 and CDR2: SNHLY and FYNNEI. The V and J ends lost 7 bases and 0 bases, in that order; junction bases with no gene match: 6. In DNA, the CDR3 is TGTGCCAGCATGGGACTAGCGGGATTACTAGCCAAAAACATTCAGTACTTC. It encodes CASMGLAGLLAKNIQYF. Variable domain in full (rest from reference TRBV2 and TRBJ2-4): EPEVTQTPSHQVTQMGQEVILRCVPISNHLYFYWYRQILGQKVEFLVSFYNNEISEKSEIFDDQFSVERPDGSNFTLKIRSTKLEDSAMYFCASMGLAGLLAKNIQYFGAGTRLSVL.

The V call is TRBV10-2, the J call TRBJ2-1, with D possibly TRBD2 on 6 matching bases. Trimming removed 4 bases from V and 4 bases from J, with 11 bases in between. Germline assignment: CDR1 WSHSY and CDR2 SAAADI. CDR3 size: 14 residues. CDR3 residues: CASSGGLLYNEQFF. The CDR3 region has the DNA TGCGCCAGCAGTGGAGGACTACTTTACAATGAGCAGTTCTTC.

This clone was counted between two and nine times. DNA for the CDR3: TGTGCCAGCAGCCACCTCGGGACATCACAAGAGACCCAGTACTTC. It encodes CASSHLGTSQETQYF. The V and J genes are TRBV14 and TRBJ2-5, with a possible D match to TRBD1 (6 bases). With 3 bases removed from V and 2 bases from J, the gap between germline ends came to 13 bases. CDR3 length: 15 amino acids. Germline V gene sequence: CDR1 SGHDN, CDR2 FVKESK. The full variable domain, rest sourced from reference TRBV14 and TRBJ2-5, is EAGVTQFPSHSVIEKGQTVTLRCDPISGHDNLYWYRRVMGKEIKFLLHFVKESKQDESGMPNNRFLAERTGGTYSTLKVQPAELEDSGVYFCASSHLGTSQETQYFGPGTRLLVL.

Here the CDR3 reads CASSPRLAPTYEQYF. Here the CDR3 DNA reads TGTGCCAGCAGCCCCCGACTAGCTCCAACCTACGAGCAGTACTTC. This rearrangement joins TRBV9 to TRBJ2-7, with 7 nucleotides matching TRBD2. V dropped 4 bases and J dropped 2; count of bases not matched to a gene: 9. Germline CDR1 SGDLS, CDR2 YYNGEE. The CDR3 is 15 residues long.

This clone was seen only once. V usage is TRBV7-8 and J usage is TRBJ2-7, with 14 bases that match TRBD2. The V gene's germline CDR1 is SGHVS and CDR2 FQNEAQ. With 1 base clipped from V and 7 bases from J, the junction kept 3 bases outside the gene matches. CDR3 length: 15 residues. The CDR3 is CASSLGGLAGVEQYF. CDR3 coding DNA: TGTGCCAGCAGCTTAGGGGGACTAGCGGGAGTTGAGCAGTACTTC.

V usage is TRBV27 and J usage is TRBJ1-4; TRBD1 aligns across 8 bases. Losses at the gene ends were 10 bases for V and 4 bases for J; bases not matched to a gene: 11. CDR1 is MNHEY, CDR2 SMNVEV, per germline (reference sequence). The length of the CDR3 is 15 residues. CDR3: CATSEGDRYNEKLFF. CDR3 DNA sequence: TGTGCCACCTCGGAAGGGGACAGGTATAATGAAAAACTGTTTTTT. Full variable domain (remainder filled in from reference TRBV27 and TRBJ1-4): EAQVTQNPRYLITVTGKKLTVTCSQNMNHEYMSWYRQDPGLGLRQIYYSMNVEVTDKGDVPEGYKVSRKEKRNFPLILESPSPNQTSLYFCATSEGDRYNEKLFFGSGTQLSVL.

Here the CDR3 DNA reads TGTGCCAGCAGCTTAGCGCATGGACTAGCGTCCAATGAGCAGTTCTTC. It yields the protein CASSLAHGLASNEQFF. The J gene is TRBJ2-1, the V gene TRBV7-2; TRBD2 matches 9 bases. V lost 0 bases, J lost 6 bases, and 6 bases stayed unmatched. Per the germline V gene, CDR1 is SGHTA and CDR2 is FQGNSA. This CDR3 is 16 amino acids long.

The genes are TRBV10-1 and TRBJ2-3; 8 bases are a match to TRBD1. The J segment lost 2 bases and the V segment lost 6 bases, leaving 7 bases of the junction unmatched. The CDR3 consists of 15 residues. The germline V gene encodes CDR1 WNHNN and CDR2 SYGVQD (reference sequence). The CDR3 sequence: CASSDGQGSTDTQYF. The CDR3 DNA reads TGCGCCAGCAGCGATGGACAGGGCTCCACAGATACGCAGTATTTT.

The chain recombines TRBV4-3 with TRBJ2-2; the D gene is possibly TRBD1 (5 bases). Trimming removed 4 bases from V and 4 bases from J, with 19 bases in between. Germline CDR1 LGHNA, CDR2 YSLEER. CDR3 length equals 17 residues. CDR3 sequence reads: CASSLRLVFRVTGELFF. Here the CDR3 DNA reads TGCGCCAGCAGCCTAAGACTCGTGTTCAGGGTCACCGGGGAGCTGTTTTTT.

This clone was seen a few times. V is TRBV9 and J is TRBJ1-2; D is unresolved. Germline assignment: CDR1 SGDLS and CDR2 YYNGEE. The V end lost 3 bases, the J end lost 2 bases, and 14 bases lay between the germline ends. CDR3 length: 15 residues. CDR3 nucleotides: TGTGCCAGCAGCGAACGGGAGCCTGTAAACTATGGCTACACCTTC. Protein product: CASSEREPVNYGYTF.

V and J are TRBV25-1 and TRBJ2-5, with TRBD1 as a possible D gene (5 bases). TRBJ2-7 explains the end of the DNA better; the J call may be wrong. Germline CDR1 is MGHDK and CDR2 is SYGVNS. The CDR3 spans 15 residues. The CDR3 spells CASSEYSRAGGEQYF. DNA for the CDR3: TGTGCCAGCAGTGAATATTCCAGGGCTGGTGGCGAGCAGTACTTC.

The CDR3 loop reads CSVVPTGGAYGYTF. DNA for the CDR3: TGCAGCGTTGTCCCGACAGGGGGCGCTTATGGCTACACCTTC. The chain carries TRBV29-1 and TRBJ1-2; 10 positions agree with TRBD1. Germline CDR1 reads SQVTM; CDR2 reads ANQGSEA. The CDR3 consists of 14 residues. V was pared by 4 bases and J by 5 bases, with 7 bases of the junction left unmatched.

The chain uses TRBV15 and TRBJ1-1, with TRBD1 matching over 7 bases. This CDR3 has 15 residues. The ends lost 1 base at V and 4 bases at J; junction bases unmatched: 6. Germline CDR1 reads LNHNV; CDR2 reads YYDKDF (reference sequence). The CDR3 spells CATSRGNTGVTEAFF. As DNA, the CDR3 is TGTGCCACCAGCAGAGGGAATACAGGGGTCACTGAAGCTTTCTTT.

This chain joins TRBV5-3 and TRBJ1-2, with a tentative D call TRBD1 (6 bases). TRBV5-3 is labeled an ORF, and its function is uncertain. V was cut by 6 bases and J by 6 bases, with 12 bases left in between. The CDR3 contains 12 residues. For the CDR3, the DNA is TGTGCCAGAATGTACAGGGAGAATGGCTACACCTTC. Its protein is CARMYRENGYTF.

The table lists this clone with a few counts. Other DNA sequences of this sample code for an identical CDR3. The rearrangement uses TRBV6-5 and TRBJ2-3; 9 bases are shared with TRBD1. Germline V gene data show CDR1 as MNHEY and CDR2 as SVGAGI. Trimming took 6 bases from V and 3 from J; bases not matched to a gene: 1. CDR3 length: 13 amino acids. The CDR3 DNA sequence: TGTGCCAGCAGGACAGGGGGAACAGATACGCAGTATTTT. The encoded protein is CASRTGGTDTQYF.